The 20 T cell receptor beta chains presented below share a single source sample, sequenced in a study of molecular identifiers for immune sequencing clone quantification. TCRdb processed the PCR reads anew with MiXCR; each CDR3 protein has one entry. The sample includes approximately 550,000 distinct CDR3 sequences, around a fifth of them seen just once. Sequencing was done on a sample of naive CD8+ T cells from blood, with Jurkat cell RNA spiked in. The subset denotes: FACS-sorted CD8+CD4-CCR7+CD45RA+ naive T cells. Receptors originate from a human donor in good health. Some libraries in this study had Jurkat cell RNA spiked in.

This clonotype has ten or more counts. The rearrangement links TRBV7-6 to TRBJ1-1; D possibly corresponds to TRBD1 (6 bases). CDR3 length equals 15 residues. Trimming took off 10 bases at V and 0 bases at J, with 18 bases between the two ends. Per germline, CDR1 SGHVS and CDR2 FNYEAQ. The CDR3 is CATTPGQGLNTEAFF. CDR3 DNA: TGTGCCACTACGCCTGGTCAGGGGCTGAACACTGAAGCTTTCTTT.

This clonotype was recorded many times. Written as DNA, the CDR3 is TGTGCCAGCAGCGTAGGCGGGAGGGTGTACAATGAGCAGTTCTTC. Residues: CASSVGGRVYNEQFF. The chain links TRBV9 to TRBJ2-1, with 9 bases matching TRBD2. The ends lost 0 bases at V and 4 bases at J; junction bases unmatched: 2. Germline values: CDR1 SGDLS, CDR2 YYNGEE. The CDR3 consists of 15 residues.

The V and J genes are TRBV4-1 and TRBJ2-3; 9 positions agree with TRBD1. Per germline, CDR1 MGHRA and CDR2 YSYEKL. The CDR3 covers 15 residues. V was pared by 5 bases and J by 4 bases, with 7 bases of the junction left unmatched. The CDR3 DNA reads as TGCGCCAGCAGCACCGGACAGGGGCGGGCAGATACGCAGTATTTT. Residues: CASSTGQGRADTQYF.

This clonotype was counted at least ten times. The chain joins TRBV5-6 to TRBJ2-2; D is unclear. Germline V lookup: CDR1 SGHDT, CDR2 YYEEEE. The CDR3 runs 13 residues. The V end lost 4 bases, the J end lost 6 bases, and 10 bases lay between the germline ends. The CDR3 loop is CASSRSEAGELFF. DNA for the CDR3: TGTGCCAGCAGCCGAAGCGAGGCCGGGGAGCTGTTTTTT. The full variable domain, completed using reference TRBV5-6 and TRBJ2-2, is DAGVTQSPTHLIKTRGQQVTLRCSPKSGHDTVSWYQQALGQGPQFIFQYYEEEERQRGNFPDRFSGHQFPNYSSELNVNALLLGDSALYLCASSRSEAGELFFGEGSRLTVL.

This clonotype was detected ten times or more. J is TRBJ2-7 and V is TRBV4-1; D may be TRBD1 (5 bases). This CDR3 has 16 residues. The germline CDR1 and CDR2 sequences are MGHRA and YSYEKL. V shed 0 bases and J shed 2 bases, with 14 bases lying between them. The CDR3 sequence: CASSQERTGLAYEQYF. As DNA, the CDR3 is TGCGCCAGCAGCCAAGAGAGAACAGGCCTAGCCTACGAGCAGTACTTC.

The gene calls are TRBV5-1 and TRBJ2-7; 10 bases match TRBD2. Germline CDR1 SGHRS, CDR2 YFSETQ. The CDR3 consists of 17 residues. V dropped 4 bases and J dropped 6; count of bases not matched to a gene: 16. The CDR3 sequence: CASSTSGLAPVLAEQYF. In nucleotides, the CDR3 is TGCGCCAGCAGCACATCGGGACTAGCGCCCGTTCTAGCCGAGCAGTACTTC.

To note about this clonotype: A much larger clonotype is one base distant, so this may be a read error. The chain uses TRBV4-3 and TRBJ1-1, with 8 bases identical to TRBD1. Germline V gives CDR1 LGHNA, CDR2 YSLEER. The CDR3 length is 18 residues. CDR3: CASSQAAGQGASKTEALF. CDR3 coding DNA: TGCGCCAGCAGCCAAGCGGCGGGGCAGGGGGCCTCGAAGACTGAAGCTCTCTTT.

This clonotype showed up many times. The V gene is TRBV7-9, the J gene TRBJ2-7; 8 bases match TRBD2. V shed 6 bases, J shed 4 bases, and the junction held 8 bases outside the gene matches. The CDR3 contains 14 residues. CDR1 and CDR2 from the germline V gene are SEHNR and FQNEAQ (reference sequence). The CDR3: CASRPLAAQYEQYF. CDR3 nucleotides: TGTGCCAGCAGACCACTAGCGGCCCAGTACGAGCAGTACTTC.

This clonotype was found many times. The V and J genes are TRBV7-9 and TRBJ1-1; 8 bases agree with TRBD1. Per germline, CDR1 SEHNR and CDR2 FQNEAQ (reference sequence). The V gene end was trimmed by 0 bases and the J gene end by 2 bases; junction bases not matched to a gene: 8. The CDR3 totals 17 residues. CDR3 residues: CASSLAGGTGSNTEAFF. For the CDR3, the DNA is TGTGCCAGCAGCTTAGCGGGGGGGACAGGAAGTAACACTGAAGCTTTCTTT.

The chain combines TRBV7-9 with TRBJ2-2; a possible D gene is TRBD2 (6 bases). The CDR3 runs to 17 residues. CDR1 is SEHNR and CDR2 is FQNEAQ in the germline V gene (reference sequence). V lost 4 bases and J 1 base, leaving 16 bases between the germline ends. The CDR3 region has the DNA TGTGCCAGCAGCTATTACCAGGAGGGATGGAACACCGGGGAGCTGTTTTTT. This translates into CASSYYQEGWNTGELFF. The full variable domain, completed using reference TRBV7-9 and TRBJ2-2, is DTGVSQNPRHKITKRGQNVTFRCDPISEHNRLYWYRQTLGQGPEFLTYFQNEAQLEKSRLLSDRFSAERPKGSFSTLEIQRTEQGDSAMYLCASSYYQEGWNTGELFFGEGSRLTVL.

The gene calls are TRBV7-2 and TRBJ2-7, with D possibly TRBD2 on 5 matching bases. V was trimmed by 3 bases and J by 0 bases, leaving 12 bases between them. The germline CDR1 and CDR2 sequences are SGHTA and FQGNSA. The CDR3 sequence is 15 residues long. The CDR3 region has the DNA TGTGCCAGCAGCTTTGCAGCGGCGAGCTCCTACGAGCAGTACTTC. As protein: CASSFAAASSYEQYF. Drawing the rest from reference TRBV7-2 and TRBJ2-7, the complete variable domain is GAGVSQSPSNKVTEKGKDVELRCDPISGHTALYWYRQSLGQGLEFLIYFQGNSAPDKSGLPSDRFSAERTGGSVSTLTIQRTQQEDSAVYLCASSFAAASSYEQYFGPGTRLTVT.

This clonotype came up many times. The rearrangement uses TRBV7-9 and TRBJ2-3; a weak D match, TRBD1 (6 bases). There are 13 residues in the CDR3. Germline assignment: CDR1 SEHNR and CDR2 FQNEAQ (reference sequence). V was cut by 4 bases and J by 4 bases, with 9 bases left in between. The CDR3 nucleotides are TGTGCCAGCAGCTCACAGGGTTCAGATACGCAGTATTTT. This codes for CASSSQGSDTQYF.

This clonotype has a handful of counts. The chain has TRBV24-1 and TRBJ2-3, with D unclear. CDR1 is KGHDR and CDR2 is SFDVKD in the germline V gene. This CDR3 comprises 14 residues. V shed 1 base and J shed 5 bases, with 9 bases lying between them. The CDR3 DNA reads TGTGCCACCAGTGATTTTGCCGATCGAGATACGCAGTATTTT. The encoded protein is CATSDFADRDTQYF.

This clonotype was seen more than once but under ten times. The chain joins TRBV20-1 to TRBJ2-5; 9 positions match TRBD1. CDR3 size: 15 residues. The V and J ends lost 4 bases and 5 bases, in that order; junction bases with no gene match: 11. CDR1 and CDR2 (germline): DFQATT, SNEGSKA (reference sequence). CDR3: CSATGGTGLAETQYF. CDR3 DNA: TGCAGTGCTACGGGCGGGACAGGGTTGGCCGAGACCCAGTACTTC.

V gene TRBV7-8 combines with J gene TRBJ2-1; the D call may be TRBD1 or TRBD2 (5 bases each). Germline CDR1 reads SGHVS; CDR2 reads FQNEAQ. This CDR3 comprises 17 residues. The germline V and J ends were trimmed by 5 bases and 0 bases, with 17 bases remaining between them. CDR3 DNA: TGTGCCAGCAGCCCCCCCCGGGGCCAGAGCTCCTACAATGAGCAGTTCTTC. Translated, it gives CASSPPRGQSSYNEQFF.

The V call is TRBV29-1, the J call TRBJ2-7; 7 nucleotides line up with TRBD1. Germline V gene sequence: CDR1 SQVTM, CDR2 ANQGSEA. With 0 bases clipped from V and 4 bases from J, the junction kept 6 bases outside the gene matches. This CDR3 is 14 amino acids long. This CDR3 is CSVEEGDSHYEQYF. CDR3 bases: TGCAGCGTTGAAGAAGGGGACAGTCATTACGAGCAGTACTTC.

This clonotype was recorded once. One junction end disagrees with the germline gene, perhaps due to a read error. The V and J genes are TRBV5-1 and TRBJ2-5; tentative D call: TRBD1 (6 bases). CDR3 length: 15 residues. Germline assignment: CDR1 SGHRS and CDR2 YFSETQ. The CDR3 DNA reads as TGCGCCAGCAGCTTGGGGGACAACCACCCGGGGACCAAGTACTTC. Residues: CASSLGDNHPGTKYF.

The J gene is TRBJ1-1, the V gene TRBV4-1; D call uncertain. Per germline, CDR1 MGHRA and CDR2 YSYEKL. V lost 1 base and J lost 7, with 4 bases in between. The CDR3 has 11 residues. CDR3 in DNA: TGCGCCAGCAGCCAAGGGAATGAAGCTTTCTTT. Its protein is CASSQGNEAFF.

This clonotype showed up many times. The chain recombines TRBV10-3 with TRBJ1-1, with 10 bases lining up with TRBD1. V lost 0 bases and J lost 4; bases outside the gene matches: 2. This CDR3 has 15 residues. Germline assignment: CDR1 ENHRY and CDR2 SYGVKD. This chain's CDR3 is CAISESGQGSTEAFF. The DNA for the CDR3 is TGTGCCATCAGTGAGTCGGGACAGGGGAGCACTGAAGCTTTCTTT.

This clonotype was detected many times. CDR3 sequence reads: CASSLSDRGRNNEQFF. DNA for the CDR3: TGCGCCAGCAGCTTATCTGACAGGGGGCGTAACAATGAGCAGTTCTTC. The chain employs TRBV5-1 and TRBJ2-1, with 10 bases matching TRBD1. Germline CDR1 reads SGHRS; CDR2 reads YFSETQ. The CDR3 loop spans 16 amino acids. With 2 bases clipped from V and 5 bases from J, the junction kept 7 bases outside the gene matches.